The 6 T cell receptor beta chains presented below share a single source sample, sequenced in a study of metastatic and nonmetastatic thyroid tumors. Until they underwent thyroid surgery, no patient had received any treatment. TCRdb reprocessed the PCR reads using MiXCR. The sample lists about 20,000 clones; 24% were seen once. Sequenced input: tumor tissue. Receptor source: a female donor with papillary thyroid cancer or a benign thyroid nodule (not recorded which). Some clones in this sample may be carry-over from other donors' samples.

The CDR3 sequence is CASSQGNIFTGELFF. For the CDR3, the DNA is TGCGCCAGCAGCCAAGGGAACATATTCACCGGGGAGCTGTTTTTT. The chain couples TRBV4-3 to TRBJ2-2; D is unclear. Per the germline V gene, CDR1 is LGHNA and CDR2 is YSLEER. CDR3 size: 15 residues. The V end lost 1 base, the J end lost 4 bases, and 10 bases lay between the germline ends.

The chain links TRBV3-1 to TRBJ1-5; possibly TRBD1 for D (5 bases). CDR3 length equals 16 residues. Trimming removed 5 bases at V and 1 base at J, with 15 bases between. From germline, CDR1 is LGHDT and CDR2 YNNKEL (reference sequence). CDR3 amino acids: CASSGGAGSSNQPQHF. CDR3 nucleotides: TGTGCCAGCAGCGGAGGGGCTGGGTCGAGCAATCAGCCCCAGCATTTT.

This clone was recorded many times. The chain joins TRBV4-3 to TRBJ1-5, with TRBD1 as a possible D gene (5 bases). Trimming stripped 0 bases from V and 3 bases from J, with 9 bases between. The CDR3 loop spans 15 amino acids. Germline CDR1 is LGHNA and CDR2 is YSLEER. CDR3 nucleotides: TGCGCCAGCAGCCAAGATAGAGGGGTCAATCAGCCCCAGCATTTT. Its protein product is CASSQDRGVNQPQHF.

This clone was detected many times. The chain couples TRBV20-1 to TRBJ2-3; D gene unclear. The CDR3 length is 14 residues. Looked up from germline, CDR1 is DFQATT and CDR2 is SNEGSKA (reference sequence). V was clipped by 2 bases and J by 2 bases, with 11 bases between them. In nucleotides, the CDR3 is TGCAGTGCTAGACTTCAGTGGTTCACAGATACGCAGTATTTT. This encodes CSARLQWFTDTQYF.

This clone was detected many times. The chain uses TRBV4-3 and TRBJ2-5; the D gene is possibly TRBD1 (7 bases). CDR1 and CDR2 (germline): LGHNA, YSLEER. The CDR3 length is 16 residues. The V gene lost 0 bases and the J gene lost 5 bases, with 16 bases spanning the gap. The CDR3 reads CASSQDFQGGYETQYF. In nucleotides, the CDR3 is TGCGCCAGCAGCCAAGATTTTCAGGGGGGATACGAGACCCAGTACTTC.

This clone was seen a single time. The J gene is TRBJ1-2, the V gene TRBV5-5; perhaps TRBD1 as D (5 bases). The CDR3 is 13 amino acids. V dropped 6 bases and J dropped 5 bases, with 14 bases sitting between them. CDR1 is SGHKS and CDR2 is YYEKEE in the germline V gene (reference sequence). CDR3 coding DNA: TGTGCCAGCACCTCAGGGAGTGAGTATGGCTACACCTTC. Translated: CASTSGSEYGYTF.